This TCR beta chain was found in a study of CD8 T cells in ankylosing spondylitis. Study results and limitations: Researchers reportedly found disease-linked clones significantly enriched in matched ankylosing spondylitis synovial fluid. Some motif variants had been reported before (in reactive arthritis synovial fluid and blood). The disease-linked clones had a CD8+ phenotype and low blood frequencies. What seemed typical of ankylosing spondylitis blood was a TCR beta motif built from eight highly homologous variants.

As regards this clonotype: No antigen is known for it.

TCRdb analysed the 5' RACE reads with MiXCR anew, one entry per CDR3 protein. The data contain 400,000 or so distinct CDR3 sequences, roughly 26% of them seen just once; the ten biggest clones take up 0.75% to 0.9%. The length of the CDR3 is 15 residues. The germline gives CDR1 SGHDT, CDR2 YYEEEE. V was shortened by 1 base and J by 2 bases, with 9 bases between the two germline ends. Sequencing was performed on blood, either unsorted or a sorted T cell fraction (not recorded which). The J gene is TRBJ2-2, the V gene TRBV5-6; D possibly corresponds to TRBD1 (5 bases). The receptor was isolated from a male donor with ankylosing spondylitis. The CDR3, as DNA: TGTGCCAGCAGCTTGTTAGGGGCTAACACCGGGGAGCTGTTTTTT. It is translated as CASSLLGANTGELFF.